This entry lists 30 T cell receptor beta chains sequenced from one sample in a study of blood T cell repertoires in COVID-19. Produced via immunoSEQ multiplex PCR; TCRdb's table is partial and in-frame only. The table includes approximately 300,000 clones, roughly 90% detected once. The specimen sequenced was peripheral blood. The source is a man in his late teens or twenties who had recovered from COVID-19.

The V call is TRBV15, the J call TRBJ2-3; D uncertain. There are 13 residues in the CDR3. Trimming removed 5 bases at V and 0 bases at J, with 6 bases between. CDR1 is LNHNV, CDR2 YYDKDF, per germline (reference sequence). The CDR3 DNA is TGTGCCACCAGCCTCGTAAGCACAGATACGCAGTATTTT. It is translated as CATSLVSTDTQYF. The full variable domain, in which reference TRBV15 and TRBJ2-3 provide the parts outside the CDR3, is DAMVIQNPRYQVTQFGKPVTLSCSQTLNHNVMYWYQQKSSQAPKLLFHYYDKDFNNEADTPDNFQSRRPNTSFCFLDIRSPGLGDTAMYLCATSLVSTDTQYFGPGTRLTVL.

The rearrangement joins TRBV5-6 to TRBJ2-3, with 10 bases that match TRBD2. This CDR3 is 15 amino acids long. Germline assignment: CDR1 SGHDT and CDR2 YYEEEE. Germline trimming cut 5 bases from V and 3 bases from J; bases unmatched to any gene: 6. The CDR3 region is CASSPSGRETDTQYF. CDR3 in DNA: TGTGCCAGCAGTCCTAGCGGGAGAGAAACAGATACGCAGTATTTT.

This chain uses TRBV29-1 with TRBJ2-3, with D perhaps TRBD1 (6 bases). V lost 4 bases and J lost 0, with 14 bases in between. The CDR3 is 15 residues long. The V gene's germline CDR1 is SQVTM and CDR2 ANQGSEA. The CDR3 DNA reads as TGCAGCGTTGTTATGGGGGCTCCTAGCACAGATACGCAGTATTTT. It is translated as CSVVMGAPSTDTQYF.

DNA for the CDR3: TGTGCCAGCAGCGAACTAGCGGGGGGCCGGGAGACCCAGTACTTC. Its protein product is CASSELAGGRETQYF. The chain employs TRBV5-4 and TRBJ2-5, with 12 bases aligning to TRBD2. V lost 4 bases to trimming and J lost 5 bases; unmatched junction nucleotides: 6. This CDR3 region has 15 residues. The germline gives CDR1 SGHNT, CDR2 YYREEE (reference sequence).

J is TRBJ2-4 and V is TRBV4-2; a weak D match, TRBD2 (6 bases). The V gene's germline CDR1 is LGHNA and CDR2 YNFKEQ. Trimming cost V 4 bases and J 9 bases, with 28 bases left between them. CDR3 size: 18 residues. CDR3 in amino acids: CASSPFGRDSFSQGIQYF. The CDR3 coding sequence is TGTGCCAGCAGCCCATTCGGCCGGGACTCGTTTTCTCAGGGCATTCAGTACTTC.

This chain uses TRBV3-1 (or the pseudogene TRBV3-2) with TRBJ2-5; 13 bases map to TRBD2. V gave up 0 bases and J gave up 7 bases; unmatched junction bases: 5. From germline, CDR1 is LGHDT and CDR2 YNNKEL (reference sequence). CDR3 length: 16 amino acids. CDR3 DNA sequence: TGTGCCAGCAGCCAAGAATGGACTAGCGGGAGCCTGACCCAGTACTTC. Protein product: CASSQEWTSGSLTQYF.

The CDR3 is CASSLGQGPIYGYTF. DNA of the CDR3: TGTGCCAGCAGCTTGGGACAGGGACCGATCTATGGCTACACCTTC. V gene TRBV7-6 combines with J gene TRBJ1-2, with 9 bases lining up with TRBD1. The germline V gene encodes CDR1 SGHVS and CDR2 FNYEAQ. Trimming at V came to 3 bases and at J to 4 bases, leaving 6 bases not matched to a gene. This CDR3 has 15 amino acids.

V gene TRBV19 combines with J gene TRBJ2-7, with 9 bases aligning to TRBD1. Germline CDR1 is LNHDA and CDR2 is SQIVND (reference sequence). This CDR3 is built from 15 residues. The V and J ends lost 6 bases and 4 bases, in that order; junction bases with no gene match: 10. The CDR3, as DNA: TGTGCCAGTAGCACTGGGACAGGGAGGGGGTACGAGCAGTACTTC. Amino acid sequence: CASSTGTGRGYEQYF.

Turning to this clone: The sample has other DNA sequences that encode this CDR3 too. This chain connects TRBV6-5 to TRBJ1-1, with TRBD1 identical over 9 bases. Per the germline V gene, CDR1 is MNHEY and CDR2 is SVGAGI. After removal of 6 bases from V and 5 bases from J, the junction contained 7 bases not matched to a gene. CDR3 size: 14 residues. Here the CDR3 DNA reads TGTGCCAGCAGCCGGACAGGGGTAAGGACTGAAGCTTTCTTT. As protein: CASSRTGVRTEAFF.

The genes are TRBV2 and TRBJ1-1; 9 positions agree with TRBD1. Germline V lookup: CDR1 SNHLY, CDR2 FYNNEI. Losses at the gene ends were 7 bases for V and 8 bases for J; bases not matched to a gene: 5. The CDR3 length is 12 residues. In DNA form, the CDR3 reads TGTGCCAGCACCTTAGGACAGGGGGAAGCTTTCTTT. Protein: CASTLGQGEAFF.

The chain has TRBV18 and TRBJ2-7, with TRBD1 as a possible D gene (6 bases). Trimming shortened V by 3 bases and J by 5 bases, and 17 bases separated the two germline ends. The CDR3 is 15 residues long. Germline V gene sequence: CDR1 KGHSH, CDR2 LQKENI. CDR3: CASSPSTGRANEQYF. The CDR3 DNA sequence: TGTGCCAGCTCACCTTCGACAGGCCGAGCAAACGAGCAGTACTTC.

The chain employs TRBV5-1 and TRBJ2-2; D perhaps matches TRBD1 (6 bases). The V end lost 8 bases, the J end lost 0 bases, and 11 bases lay between the germline ends. Germline values: CDR1 SGHRS, CDR2 YFSETQ. This CDR3 contains 14 residues. The CDR3 is CASRTDTNTGELFF. The CDR3 DNA reads as TGCGCCAGTAGGACAGATACGAACACCGGGGAGCTGTTTTTT.

J is TRBJ1-1 and V is TRBV5-4; 8 positions agree with TRBD1. Germline CDR1 SGHNT, CDR2 YYREEE (reference sequence). Unmatched junction bases numbered 5, after V lost 5 bases and J lost 5 bases. CDR3 length equals 13 residues. CDR3 amino acids: CASRQTGATEAFF. The CDR3 DNA reads TGTGCCAGCAGACAGACAGGGGCTACTGAAGCTTTCTTT.

The chain carries TRBV4-2 and TRBJ1-2; D possibly corresponds to TRBD1 (5 bases). Germline-derived CDR1 and CDR2 are LGHNA and YNFKEQ. V was shortened by 0 bases and J by 5 bases, with 16 bases between the two germline ends. The CDR3 has 16 amino acids. The CDR3 loop is CASSQDAGRGLYGYTF. DNA for the CDR3: TGTGCCAGCAGCCAAGATGCCGGGAGGGGACTATATGGCTACACCTTC.

The chain has TRBV28 and TRBJ2-1; 8 bases map to TRBD2. Looked up from germline, CDR1 is MDHEN and CDR2 is SYDVKM. V was clipped by 7 bases and J by 10 bases; unmatched bases: 12. This CDR3 contains 14 residues. The chain's CDR3 is CASTTSGRWGEQFF. The CDR3 DNA reads as TGTGCCAGCACCACTAGCGGCCGGTGGGGAGAGCAGTTCTTC.

V and J are TRBV9 and TRBJ1-2; 12 bases line up with TRBD1. J gave up 8 bases and V 0 bases, and 11 bases lay outside the gene matches. The CDR3 is made up of 17 amino acids. Germline V CDR1 and CDR2: SGDLS, YYNGEE. The CDR3 reads CASSVGTGTGGYNGYTF. CDR3 nucleotides: TGTGCCAGCAGCGTAGGGACAGGGACAGGGGGCTACAACGGCTACACCTTC.

The CDR3 reads CASSQVVENTEAFF. In DNA, the CDR3 is TGTGCCAGCAGCCAAGTAGTAGAGAACACTGAAGCTTTCTTT. V usage is TRBV3-1 (or the pseudogene TRBV3-2) and J usage is TRBJ1-1, with D unclear. V was pared by 1 base and J by 1 base, with 7 bases between. The CDR3 runs to 14 residues. Germline CDR1 and CDR2: LGHDT and YNNKEL (reference sequence).

The chain links TRBV7-2 to TRBJ2-1; 11 bases agree with TRBD2. V was clipped by 6 bases and J by 0 bases; unmatched bases: 10. This CDR3 is built from 18 residues. Germline loops: CDR1 SGHTA, CDR2 FQGNSA. CDR3 bases: TGTGCCAGCAGGCCGGGACTAGCGGAACAGAGCTCCTACAATGAGCAGTTCTTC. It yields the protein CASRPGLAEQSSYNEQFF.

This chain uses TRBV16 with TRBJ1-5; D is unclear. Per germline, CDR1 KGHSY and CDR2 FQNENV. Deletions cut 2 bases from V and 3 bases from J, with 14 bases between. This CDR3 comprises 16 residues. CDR3 in DNA: TGTGCCAGCAGCCAAACCGCGGCTTCCGACAATCAGCCCCAGCATTTT. It yields the protein CASSQTAASDNQPQHF.

This rearrangement joins TRBV27 to TRBJ2-2; 7 nucleotides agree with TRBD1. CDR3 size: 18 residues. The J segment lost 4 bases and the V segment lost 3 bases, leaving 14 bases of the junction unmatched. Germline assignment: CDR1 MNHEY and CDR2 SMNVEV (reference sequence). The CDR3 loop reads CASSLRDSLRSFTGELFF. DNA of the CDR3: TGTGCCAGCAGTTTGAGGGACAGCCTTCGGTCCTTCACCGGGGAGCTGTTTTTT.

The J gene is TRBJ2-1, the V gene TRBV10-3, with 7 bases lining up with TRBD1. The CDR3 has 13 residues. Looked up from germline, CDR1 is ENHRY and CDR2 is SYGVKD. With V trimmed by 9 bases and J by 5 bases, 7 bases remained unmatched. The CDR3 loop is CAIGSDRDNEQFF. The CDR3 DNA is TGTGCCATTGGATCCGACAGGGACAATGAGCAGTTCTTC.

The chain links TRBV11-2 to TRBJ1-1, with no clear D. Germline lookup yields CDR1 SGHAT and CDR2 FQNNGV. Between the trimmed V and J ends, which lost 5 bases and 7 bases, there was a span of 17 bases. CDR3 length: 14 amino acids. The CDR3 bases are TGTGCCAGCAGCGTATGGAGCGGGTCCGGTGAAGCTTTCTTT. This encodes CASSVWSGSGEAFF.

This clone was detected only once. The chain is built from TRBV5-1 and TRBJ2-6, with D perhaps matching TRBD2 (5 bases). The V end was cut by 0 bases, the J end by 1 base, with 8 bases between. Germline V gives CDR1 SGHRS, CDR2 YFSETQ. The CDR3 extends over 16 amino acids. The CDR3 region is CASSLAPGSGANVLTF. The CDR3 bases are TGCGCCAGCAGCTTGGCGCCGGGGTCTGGGGCCAACGTCCTGACTTTC. The full variable domain, its missing parts supplied by reference TRBV5-1 and TRBJ2-6, is KAGVTQTPRYLIKTRGQQVTLSCSPISGHRSVSWYQQTPGQGLQFLFEYFSETQRNKGNFPGRFSGRQFSNSRSEMNVSTLELGDSALYLCASSLAPGSGANVLTFGAGSRLTVL.

The chain recombines TRBV4-1 with TRBJ1-2; D is perhaps TRBD1 (5 bases). Germline CDR1 reads MGHRA; CDR2 reads YSYEKL. V was pared by 7 bases and J by 5 bases, with 23 bases between. The CDR3 runs 16 residues. The CDR3 spells CASMDMGGDLSYGYTF. The CDR3 DNA sequence: TGCGCCAGCATGGACATGGGTGGGGATTTATCGTATGGCTACACCTTC.

This clone has a single count. The V and J genes are TRBV5-6 and TRBJ2-3; 12 bases agree with TRBD2. Germline values: CDR1 SGHDT, CDR2 YYEEEE. The V segment lost 3 bases and the J segment 0 bases; nucleotides outside the gene matches: 2. The CDR3 runs to 16 residues. The CDR3 loop reads CASSWGTSGSTDTQYF. In DNA form, the CDR3 reads TGTGCCAGCAGCTGGGGGACTAGCGGGAGCACAGATACGCAGTATTTT.

The J gene is TRBJ2-7, the V gene TRBV4-1; D may be TRBD2 (6 bases). There are 13 residues in the CDR3. V was cut by 5 bases and J by 4 bases, with 12 bases left in between. Germline values: CDR1 MGHRA, CDR2 YSYEKL. The CDR3 loop reads CASSYGEDYEQYF. Written as DNA, the CDR3 is TGCGCCAGCAGCTACGGGGAGGATTACGAGCAGTACTTC.

V and J are TRBV30 and TRBJ2-7; D may be TRBD1 (5 bases). Trimming shortened V by 2 bases and J by 0 bases, and 20 bases separated the two germline ends. Germline assignment: CDR1 GTSNPN and CDR2 SVGIG (reference sequence). This CDR3 is built from 17 residues. The CDR3 spells CAWSKKGRFSFSYEQYF. The DNA of the CDR3 is TGTGCCTGGAGTAAAAAGGGGCGCTTTAGTTTCTCCTACGAGCAGTACTTC.

The V gene is TRBV18, the J gene TRBJ2-7; unclear D gene. This CDR3 comprises 13 residues. The germline V gene has CDR1 KGHSH and CDR2 LQKENI. Trimming shortened V by 4 bases and J by 8 bases, and 15 bases separated the two germline ends. In DNA, the CDR3 is TGTGCCAGCTCACTCGACACGGCAGAACAGCAGTACTTC. Translation: CASSLDTAEQQYF.

The chain combines TRBV6-5 with TRBJ2-5; possibly TRBD1 for D (5 bases). The V and J ends lost 2 bases and 3 bases respectively, with 16 bases between them. The CDR3 contains 16 residues. CDR1 and CDR2 (germline): MNHEY, SVGAGI. The CDR3 reads CASSYGTGPSKETQYF. CDR3 in DNA: TGTGCCAGCAGTTACGGCACAGGTCCTTCTAAAGAGACCCAGTACTTC.

Points on this clone: Other nucleotide sequences in the sample specify the same CDR3. This chain links TRBV7-2 with TRBJ2-2; 10 bases fit TRBD2. Germline V CDR1 and CDR2: SGHTA, FQGNSA. The CDR3 contains 14 residues. With V trimmed by 3 bases and J by 5 bases, 0 bases remained unmatched. DNA of the CDR3: TGTGCCAGCAGCTTTAGCGGGGGGACCGGGGAGCTGTTTTTT. This translates into CASSFSGGTGELFF.